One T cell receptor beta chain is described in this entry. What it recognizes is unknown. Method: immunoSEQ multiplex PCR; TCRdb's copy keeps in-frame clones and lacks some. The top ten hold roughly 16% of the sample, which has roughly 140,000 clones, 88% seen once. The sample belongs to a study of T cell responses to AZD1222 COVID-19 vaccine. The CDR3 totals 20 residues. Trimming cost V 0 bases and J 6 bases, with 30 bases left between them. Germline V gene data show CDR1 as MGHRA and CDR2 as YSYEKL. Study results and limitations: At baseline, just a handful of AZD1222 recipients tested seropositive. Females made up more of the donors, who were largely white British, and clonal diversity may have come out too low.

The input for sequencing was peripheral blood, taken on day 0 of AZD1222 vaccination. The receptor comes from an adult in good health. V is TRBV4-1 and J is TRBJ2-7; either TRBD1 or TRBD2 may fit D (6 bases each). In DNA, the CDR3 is TGCGCCAGCAGCCAAGATGCCTTTCCGGCCAGGGCCTTAGGGGGACTCGAGCAGTACTTC. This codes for CASSQDAFPARALGGLEQYF.